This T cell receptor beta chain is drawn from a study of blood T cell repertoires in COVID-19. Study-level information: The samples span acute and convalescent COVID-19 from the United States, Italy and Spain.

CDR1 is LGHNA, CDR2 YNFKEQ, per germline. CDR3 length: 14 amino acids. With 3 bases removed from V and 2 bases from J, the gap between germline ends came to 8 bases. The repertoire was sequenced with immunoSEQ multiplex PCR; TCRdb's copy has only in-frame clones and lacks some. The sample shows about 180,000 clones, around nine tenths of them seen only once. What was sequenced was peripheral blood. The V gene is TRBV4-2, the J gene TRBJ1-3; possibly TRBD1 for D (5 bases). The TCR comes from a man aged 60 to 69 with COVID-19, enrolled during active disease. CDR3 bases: TGTGCCAGCAGCCAGGAGGGGACTGGAAACACCATATATTTT. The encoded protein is CASSQEGTGNTIYF.